This entry concerns a single T cell receptor beta chain. Antigen specificity is unknown. The CDR3 runs 14 residues. With 6 bases clipped from V and 5 bases from J, the junction kept 8 bases outside the gene matches. The data originate from a study of Graves' ophthalmopathy and Graves' hyperthyroidism. Study at large: Untreated patients at initial diagnosis provided peripheral blood. Study outcomes and limitations: Discriminating ophthalmopathy from stable hyperthyroidism, a 13-signature model attained a sensitivity of approximately 90% and a specificity of 81.08%.

Presentation of ophthalmopathy in the donors involved moderate-to-severe activity, CAS ≥3, NOSPECS ≥4 and a duration under 3 months. Certain patients, namely those with other autoimmune diseases, uncontrolled infections, pregnancy or lactation, were excluded. Transcripts of RNA were the source for amplifying TCR beta CDR3 regions. First-round RT-PCR used HTBI primers; second-round multiplex PCR followed. One entry per CDR3 protein results from TCRdb running MiXCR on the multiplex PCR reads. The table has approximately 700,000 distinct CDR3 sequences, around 40% seen once; the top ten hold 44%. V and J are TRBV12-3 or TRBV12-4 and TRBJ1-1; 8 bases fit TRBD1. This receptor was taken from an adult man with Graves' ophthalmopathy. The sequenced sample consisted of peripheral blood. The CDR3 DNA follows: TGTGCCAGCAGCAGGACAGGGCCGAATACTGAAGCTTTCTTT. Amino acids: CASSRTGPNTEAFF.